One and the same sample provided the 15 T cell receptor beta chains below, sequenced in a study of T cells in Graves' hyperthyroidism and ophthalmopathy. Amplified TCR beta CDR3 regions came from RNA transcripts. The HTBI primer set was used in a first-round RT-PCR of the TCR CDR3. TCRdb recomputed calls from the multiplex PCR reads with MiXCR, one row per CDR3 protein. The table records 500,000 to 600,000 distinct CDR3 sequences, about half of them present only once. The sample was peripheral blood or thyroid tissue (not recorded which). The receptors derive from a woman between 18 and 29 years old with Graves' hyperthyroidism.

This clonotype came up once. CDR3 protein: CASSVTPRLLGGYGYTF. The DNA for the CDR3 is TGTGCCAGCAGTGTCACGCCCCGACTATTAGGGGGCTATGGCTACACCTTC. This chain uses TRBV2 with TRBJ1-2; D is perhaps TRBD1 (6 bases). The V gene's germline CDR1 is SNHLY and CDR2 FYNNEI. This CDR3 region has 17 residues. Trimming left V 4 bases short and J 4 bases short, with 22 bases between.

The chain couples TRBV20-1 to TRBJ2-1; TRBD1 matches at 9 bases. This CDR3 is 16 amino acids long. Per the germline V gene, CDR1 is DFQATT and CDR2 is SNEGSKA (reference sequence). V lost 5 bases and J lost 6; bases outside the gene matches: 14. As DNA, the CDR3 is TGCAGTGCTCACGACCCGGACAGGGGTTATGGCAATGAGCAGTTCTTC. This gives the protein CSAHDPDRGYGNEQFF.

This clonotype was seen ten or more times. V usage is TRBV11-1 and J usage is TRBJ2-5; D remains unclear. The CDR3 contains 11 residues. Germline CDR1 SGHAT, CDR2 FQDESV (reference sequence). The V end lost 5 bases, the J end lost 5 bases, and 6 bases lay between the germline ends. CDR3 region: CASSKRETQYF. The CDR3 DNA follows: TGTGCCAGCAGCAAGAGGGAGACCCAGTACTTC.

V and J are TRBV12-3 or TRBV12-4 and TRBJ2-2, with TRBD1 identical over 11 bases. The CDR3 totals 16 residues. J gave up 6 bases and V 6 bases, and 9 bases lay outside the gene matches. CDR3 region: CASRGTGGREAGELFF. CDR3 DNA sequence: TGTGCCAGCAGGGGGACAGGGGGGAGGGAAGCCGGGGAGCTGTTTTTT.

At least ten counts were recorded for this clonotype. The V gene is TRBV29-1, the J gene TRBJ1-4; D is undetermined. Germline loops: CDR1 SQVTM, CDR2 ANQGSEA. The germline V and J ends were trimmed by 5 bases and 2 bases, with 15 bases remaining between them. CDR3 length: 15 amino acids. Here the CDR3 reads CSVNGISGTNEKLFF. CDR3 in DNA: TGCAGCGTTAACGGCATCTCCGGCACTAATGAAAAACTGTTTTTT.

The table lists this clonotype with many counts. V gene TRBV11-2 combines with J gene TRBJ2-7; D assignment may be TRBD1 or TRBD2 (5 bases each). The length of the CDR3 is 15 residues. V lost 5 bases and J 2 bases, leaving 16 bases between the germline ends. Per germline, CDR1 SGHAT and CDR2 FQNNGV. In DNA form, the CDR3 reads TGTGCCAGCAGCGCCATTCGGGGCGAAACCTACGAGCAGTACTTC. Amino acids: CASSAIRGETYEQYF.

The V gene is TRBV9, the J gene TRBJ1-4; D is uncertain. The CDR3 is 15 residues long. Trimming left V 3 bases short and J 0 bases short, with 9 bases between. Germline V gene data show CDR1 as SGDLS and CDR2 as YYNGEE. The CDR3 spells CASSGRGTTNEKLFF. DNA for the CDR3: TGTGCCAGCAGCGGCCGCGGGACAACTAATGAAAAACTGTTTTTT.

J is TRBJ1-2 and V is TRBV2, with D possibly TRBD1 on 5 matching bases. Trimming removed 6 bases from V and 3 bases from J, with 17 bases in between. This CDR3 is 15 amino acids long. CDR1 and CDR2 (germline): SNHLY, FYNNEI. The CDR3 region has the DNA TGTGCCAGCAGCCTTCCTCCCGGGGGGGACTATGGCTACACCTTC. Translated, it gives CASSLPPGGDYGYTF.

The V call is TRBV29-1, the J call TRBJ1-1; D may be TRBD1 (6 bases). V dropped 4 bases and J dropped 0 bases, with 15 bases sitting between them. This CDR3 region has 15 residues. Germline V gene sequence: CDR1 SQVTM, CDR2 ANQGSEA. CDR3: CSVGGGAVLNTEAFF. CDR3 sequence (DNA): TGCAGCGTTGGAGGGGGGGCAGTACTGAACACTGAAGCTTTCTTT.

The chain links TRBV10-2 to TRBJ2-5, with 11 bases aligning to TRBD2. The CDR3 sequence is 15 residues long. Germline CDR1 reads WSHSY; CDR2 reads SAAADI. V was pared by 6 bases and J by 2 bases, with 5 bases of the junction left unmatched. CDR3 sequence (DNA): TGCGCCAGCAGGGAGACTAGCGGGACGCAAGAGACCCAGTACTTC. Translation: CASRETSGTQETQYF.

This clonotype showed up many times. The rearrangement joins TRBV12-3 or TRBV12-4 to TRBJ2-5; D assignment may be TRBD1 or TRBD2 (5 bases each). The CDR3 loop spans 14 amino acids. V dropped 3 bases and J dropped 3 bases, with 11 bases sitting between them. This CDR3 is CASSFVVGEETQYF. The CDR3 DNA follows: TGTGCCAGCAGTTTCGTTGTGGGGGAAGAGACCCAGTACTTC.

The chain recombines TRBV2 with TRBJ1-4; D uncertain. CDR1 and CDR2 (germline): SNHLY, FYNNEI. V was trimmed by 6 bases and J by 8 bases, leaving 10 bases between them. CDR3 length equals 12 residues. The CDR3: CASRLLKEKLFF. The CDR3 region has the DNA TGTGCCAGCAGGTTATTGAAGGAAAAACTGTTTTTT.

Only a few counts were recorded for this clonotype. The chain employs TRBV24-1 and TRBJ2-7; D possibly corresponds to TRBD2 (6 bases). The CDR3 spans 11 residues. The germline gives CDR1 KGHDR, CDR2 SFDVKD. V was clipped by 4 bases and J by 6 bases, with 6 bases between them. The CDR3 region has the DNA TGTGCCACCAGTGAGGGGGGCGAGCAGTACTTC. Encoded protein: CATSEGGEQYF.

This clonotype has ten or more counts. The junction differs from germline at one of its ends, possibly a read error. The gene calls are TRBV20-1 and TRBJ1-1; D uncertain. CDR3 length: 13 residues. Germline V gives CDR1 DFQATT, CDR2 SNEGSKA (reference sequence). The CDR3: CSVRDRLNTEAFF. CDR3 DNA: TGCAGTGTTAGAGACCGTCTGAACACTGAAGCTTTCTTT.

This rearrangement joins TRBV2 to TRBJ1-2; D is unclear. CDR1 is SNHLY, CDR2 FYNNEI, per germline. The CDR3 runs 13 residues. V lost 3 bases, J lost 6 bases, and 11 bases lay in between. In DNA, the CDR3 is TGTGCCAGCAGTGAGGACCTGTGGGATGGCTACACCTTC. This codes for CASSEDLWDGYTF.